The 24 T cell receptor beta chains given below trace back to one sample, sequenced in a study of CD8 T cells in Susac syndrome. Random hexamers served to reverse transcribe about 0.45 to 1 ug RNA. Each CDR3 protein gets one entry after TCRdb re-called the immunoSEQ multiplex PCR reads with MiXCR. The sample holds around 190,000 distinct CDR3 sequences, roughly 96% seen once. The sample was CD4+ T cells from PBMCs. All receptors come from a human donor in good health.

CDR3 loop: CASSLDNLGSEAFF. The CDR3 DNA follows: TGTGCCAGCAGTTTAGACAATTTAGGGAGTGAAGCTTTCTTT. The chain is built from TRBV27 and TRBJ1-1; D uncertain. Germline V gene sequence: CDR1 MNHEY, CDR2 SMNVEV (reference sequence). The germline V and J ends were trimmed by 2 bases and 7 bases, with 14 bases remaining between them. The CDR3 is made up of 14 amino acids.

The sample holds a few counts of this clonotype. This sequence joins TRBV27 and TRBJ1-2, with D possibly being TRBD1 (5 bases). This CDR3 spans 14 amino acids. V was pared by 2 bases and J by 5 bases, with 12 bases between. CDR1 is MNHEY and CDR2 is SMNVEV in the germline V gene (reference sequence). The CDR3 loop reads CASSLRGRDYGYTF. DNA for the CDR3: TGTGCCAGCAGTTTAAGGGGCAGGGATTATGGCTACACCTTC.

The chain couples TRBV29-1 to TRBJ1-2, with D unresolved. V lost 5 bases to trimming and J lost 13 bases, with 23 bases between them. CDR1 and CDR2 from the germline V gene are SQVTM and ANQGSEA. The CDR3 length is 13 residues. The CDR3 reads CSVRGSAPEAGTF. CDR3 DNA: TGCAGCGTTCGAGGCAGTGCCCCGGAGGCCGGCACCTTC.

The genes are TRBV6-2 or TRBV6-3 and TRBJ2-2; possible D gene TRBD1, 7 bases. Germline-derived CDR1 and CDR2 are MNHEY and SVGEGT. V was trimmed by 11 bases and J by 3 bases, leaving 13 bases between them. CDR3 length: 13 amino acids. In DNA form, the CDR3 reads TGTGCCGGGGGCGGGACAGACACCGGGGAGCTGTTTTTT. It yields the protein CAGGGTDTGELFF.

V usage is TRBV19 and J usage is TRBJ2-1; D is perhaps TRBD1 or TRBD2 (5 bases each). CDR3 length: 19 residues. Germline V gene lookup returns CDR1 LNHDA and CDR2 SQIVND (reference sequence). Trimming took off 3 bases at V and 3 bases at J, with 24 bases between the two ends. The CDR3 sequence is CASSISSGTILLSYNEQFF. Here the CDR3 DNA reads TGTGCCAGTAGTATCTCCTCTGGGACGATTTTGCTTAGCTACAATGAGCAGTTCTTC.

In its sample, this clonotype was seen once. CDR3: CSARSGWQPQHF. DNA of the CDR3: TGCAGTGCTAGATCTGGCTGGCAGCCCCAGCATTTT. This sequence joins TRBV20-1 and TRBJ1-5; D gene unclear. With 2 bases removed from V and 7 bases from J, the gap between germline ends came to 9 bases. This CDR3 comprises 12 residues. Germline CDR1 DFQATT, CDR2 SNEGSKA (reference sequence).

The chain links TRBV5-6 to TRBJ2-3; D uncertain. The V gene's germline CDR1 is SGHDT and CDR2 YYEEEE. Trimming shortened V by 5 bases and J by 6 bases, and 13 bases separated the two germline ends. The CDR3 covers 13 residues. CDR3 coding DNA: TGTGCCAGCAGGCTCTACTCGGGCGATACGCAGTATTTT. Its protein is CASRLYSGDTQYF. Full variable domain (rest looked up from reference TRBV5-6 and TRBJ2-3): DAGVTQSPTHLIKTRGQQVTLRCSPKSGHDTVSWYQQALGQGPQFIFQYYEEEERQRGNFPDRFSGHQFPNYSSELNVNALLLGDSALYLCASRLYSGDTQYFGPGTRLTVL.

This rearrangement joins TRBV5-6 to TRBJ2-1; D unclear. CDR1 and CDR2 (germline): SGHDT, YYEEEE. V lost 0 bases and J 0 bases, leaving 4 bases between the germline ends. The CDR3 has 14 amino acids. The CDR3 DNA follows: TGTGCCAGCAGCTTGGGGGTCTCCTACAATGAGCAGTTCTTC. This encodes CASSLGVSYNEQFF.

The chain joins TRBV29-1 to TRBJ1-2, with D perhaps matching TRBD1 (5 bases). The germline V and J ends were trimmed by 7 bases and 6 bases, with 12 bases remaining between them. This CDR3 is 11 amino acids long. Germline loops: CDR1 SQVTM, CDR2 ANQGSEA. Here the CDR3 DNA reads TGCAGCGGGGGCGATGAGGATGGCTACACCTTC. It yields the protein CSGGDEDGYTF.

The V call is TRBV27, the J call TRBJ2-5; D gene uncertain. Trimming pared 2 bases from V and 1 base from J, leaving 8 bases between. Germline CDR1 reads MNHEY; CDR2 reads SMNVEV (reference sequence). This CDR3 comprises 14 residues. For the CDR3, the DNA is TGTGCCAGCAGTTTAAGTCAGCTCCAAGAGACCCAGTACTTC. The encoded protein is CASSLSQLQETQYF.

The rearrangement joins TRBV29-1 to TRBJ1-5, with D maybe TRBD1 (5 bases). Germline lookup yields CDR1 SQVTM and CDR2 ANQGSEA. Trimming pared 6 bases from V and 4 bases from J, leaving 13 bases between. The CDR3 consists of 13 residues. The CDR3 here is CSVADRTNQPQHF. As DNA, the CDR3 is TGCAGCGTCGCGGACCGGACAAATCAGCCCCAGCATTTT.

The V gene is TRBV6-5, the J gene TRBJ2-7; D gene ambiguous. With 2 bases removed from V and 1 base from J, the gap between germline ends came to 9 bases. The germline gives CDR1 MNHEY, CDR2 SVGAGI. The length of the CDR3 is 14 residues. The CDR3 nucleotides are TGTGCCAGCAGTTACCTCTCCGCGTCCTACGAGCAGTACTTC. This codes for CASSYLSASYEQYF.

This sequence joins TRBV28 and TRBJ2-1, with 8 bases fitting TRBD1. Germline V gene lookup returns CDR1 MDHEN and CDR2 SYDVKM. This CDR3 region has 15 residues. V was clipped by 6 bases and J by 6 bases; unmatched bases: 10. This CDR3 reads CASSPTGEGGNEQFF. The CDR3 DNA sequence: TGTGCCAGCAGCCCGACAGGGGAAGGTGGCAATGAGCAGTTCTTC.

The chain is built from TRBV29-1 and TRBJ2-3; no firm D call. The CDR3 totals 13 residues. Germline V lookup: CDR1 SQVTM, CDR2 ANQGSEA. V lost 4 bases and J lost 3, with 11 bases in between. CDR3 sequence (DNA): TGCAGCGTTGCCCCCGACACGACAGATACGCAGTATTTT. Translated: CSVAPDTTDTQYF.

The chain combines TRBV20-1 with TRBJ2-3; possible D gene TRBD2, 6 bases. The V end was cut by 3 bases, the J end by 1 base, with 11 bases between. CDR1 is DFQATT and CDR2 is SNEGSKA in the germline V gene (reference sequence). The CDR3 has 14 residues. The CDR3 DNA follows: TGCAGTGCTAGGGGGGGTAGACGCACAGATACGCAGTATTTT. Translating gives CSARGGRRTDTQYF.

This chain joins TRBV28 and TRBJ1-5; D is unclear. CDR1 MDHEN and CDR2 SYDVKM come from the germline V gene. Trimming removed 6 bases from V and 4 bases from J, with 7 bases in between. The CDR3 loop spans 12 amino acids. The CDR3 DNA sequence: TGTGCCAGCAGCAAACTTAATCAGCCCCAGCATTTT. Protein sequence: CASSKLNQPQHF.

V and J are TRBV9 and TRBJ2-1, with 8 bases aligning to TRBD2. Trimming took 1 base from V and 3 from J; bases not matched to a gene: 3. The length of the CDR3 is 15 residues. Germline-derived CDR1 and CDR2 are SGDLS and YYNGEE. CDR3 DNA sequence: TGTGCCAGCAGCGTAACTGGGACTAGCTACAATGAGCAGTTCTTC. It is translated as CASSVTGTSYNEQFF.

This chain connects TRBV20-1 to TRBJ2-7; possibly TRBD2 for D (6 bases). CDR1 is DFQATT and CDR2 is SNEGSKA in the germline V gene (reference sequence). This CDR3 is 16 amino acids long. V shed 1 base and J shed 0 bases, with 16 bases lying between them. This CDR3 is CSARGGDSGSSYEQYV. CDR3 bases: TGCAGTGCTAGAGGGGGTGATAGCGGCAGCTCCTACGAGCAGTACGTC.

J is TRBJ1-1 and V is TRBV7-8; 11 bases are shared with TRBD1. Germline CDR1 is SGHVS and CDR2 is FQNEAQ. The V gene end was trimmed by 4 bases and the J gene end by 4 bases; junction bases not matched to a gene: 5. The CDR3 loop spans 15 amino acids. The DNA for the CDR3 is TGTGCCAGCAGCTGGACCGGGACAGGGGGCACTGAAGCTTTCTTT. Translating it yields CASSWTGTGGTEAFF.

This rearrangement joins TRBV12-3 or TRBV12-4 to TRBJ2-4; no reliable D call. Trimming removed 3 bases from V and 7 bases from J, with 7 bases in between. The CDR3 loop spans 12 amino acids. The CDR3 loop is CASSLMENIQYF. CDR3 coding DNA: TGTGCCAGCAGTTTGATGGAGAACATTCAGTACTTC.

This chain links TRBV15 with TRBJ2-1, with D possibly TRBD1 on 5 matching bases. Germline V gene lookup returns CDR1 LNHNV and CDR2 YYDKDF (reference sequence). This CDR3 is 15 amino acids long. The V end was cut by 2 bases, the J end by 9 bases, with 17 bases between. The CDR3 coding sequence is TGTGCCACCAGCAGATTTGAGACAGATGCCTTTGAGCAGTTCTTC. This translates into CATSRFETDAFEQFF.

V usage is TRBV20-1 and J usage is TRBJ1-1; D unresolved. Looked up from germline, CDR1 is DFQATT and CDR2 is SNEGSKA (reference sequence). The length of the CDR3 is 12 residues. The CDR3, as DNA: TGCACCCGACGGGGATTGAACACTGAAGCTTTCTTT. This translates into CTRRGLNTEAFF.

This chain joins TRBV12-3 or TRBV12-4 and TRBJ2-7; weak D call: TRBD2 (6 bases). Trimming stripped 0 bases from V and 2 bases from J, with 11 bases between. The CDR3 extends over 15 amino acids. The CDR3 spells CASSLAETSTYEQYF. CDR3 in DNA: TGTGCCAGCAGTTTAGCGGAGACTAGTACCTACGAGCAGTACTTC.

This chain joins TRBV6-5 and TRBJ2-7, with D perhaps TRBD1 (5 bases). This CDR3 is built from 13 residues. The germline V and J ends were trimmed by 5 bases and 2 bases, with 10 bases remaining between them. Per germline, CDR1 MNHEY and CDR2 SVGAGI. DNA of the CDR3: TGTGCCAGCAGTCAGGGTCAGGCCTACGAGCAGTACGTC. This encodes CASSQGQAYEQYV.